This T cell receptor (beta chain) was obtained from a study of T cell repertoires in cytomegalovirus infection. For the study at large: Well-studied HLA-B-restricted epitopes and recently identified HLA-C-restricted epitopes of CMV were both used in the study. In public TCR beta signatures, there were indications of both CMV infection and matching HLA type.

TCRdb reanalysed the reads using MiXCR and keeps one entry per CDR3 protein. The sample carries about 740,000 distinct CDR3 sequences, 30% to 40% recorded once. The CDR3 is 16 amino acids. V was clipped by 1 base and J by 0 bases, with 13 bases between them. General study results and limits: Ex vivo, HLA-C-restricted CMV-specific TCR beta clonotypes prevailed over the rest of the response.

This clonotype has more than one count but fewer than ten. Its antigen remains unknown. The chain recombines TRBV12-3 or TRBV12-4 with TRBJ2-7; no definite D call. The material sequenced was cultured PBMCs, taken from culture after CMV antigen stimulation. The TCR sequence derives from a human donor in good health (CMV status not recorded). Some clones in this sample may be carry-over from other donors' samples. The CDR3 protein is CASSLGRRISSYEQYF. The CDR3 nucleotides read TGTGCCAGCAGTTTAGGCCGGCGGATAAGCTCCTACGAGCAGTACTTC.